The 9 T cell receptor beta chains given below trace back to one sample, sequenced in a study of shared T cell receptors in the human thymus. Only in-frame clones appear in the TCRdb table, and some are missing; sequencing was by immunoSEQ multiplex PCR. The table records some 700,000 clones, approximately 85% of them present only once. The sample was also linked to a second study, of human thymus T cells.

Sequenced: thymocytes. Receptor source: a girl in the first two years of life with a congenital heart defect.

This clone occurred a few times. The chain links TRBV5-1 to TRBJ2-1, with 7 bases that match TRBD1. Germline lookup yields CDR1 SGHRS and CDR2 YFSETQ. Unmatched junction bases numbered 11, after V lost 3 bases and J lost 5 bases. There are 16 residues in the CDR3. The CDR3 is CASSSGQPMIHNEQFF. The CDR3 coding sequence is TGCGCCAGCAGCTCGGGACAGCCGATGATCCACAATGAGCAGTTCTTC.

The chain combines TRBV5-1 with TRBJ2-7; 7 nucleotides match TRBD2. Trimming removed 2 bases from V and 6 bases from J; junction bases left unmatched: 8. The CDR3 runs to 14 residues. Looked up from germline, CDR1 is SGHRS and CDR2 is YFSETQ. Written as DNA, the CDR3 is TGCGCCAGCAGCTTCGGGGGGTCTGCCGGCGAGCAGTACTTC. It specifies CASSFGGSAGEQYF.

The chain's CDR3 is CASSLKSTGQGLQETQYF. Here the CDR3 DNA reads TGTGCCAGCAGCTTAAAATCAACCGGACAGGGACTTCAAGAGACCCAGTACTTC. The V call is TRBV7-9, the J call TRBJ2-5; TRBD1 matches at 8 bases. The V gene end was trimmed by 2 bases and the J gene end by 2 bases; junction bases not matched to a gene: 13. Germline V gives CDR1 SEHNR, CDR2 FQNEAQ (reference sequence). The CDR3 consists of 18 residues.

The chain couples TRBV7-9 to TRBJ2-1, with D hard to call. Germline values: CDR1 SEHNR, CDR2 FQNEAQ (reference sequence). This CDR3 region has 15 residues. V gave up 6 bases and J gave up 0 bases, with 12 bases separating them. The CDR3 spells CASRPTYVSYNEQFF. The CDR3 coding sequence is TGTGCCAGCAGGCCCACATACGTCTCCTACAATGAGCAGTTCTTC.

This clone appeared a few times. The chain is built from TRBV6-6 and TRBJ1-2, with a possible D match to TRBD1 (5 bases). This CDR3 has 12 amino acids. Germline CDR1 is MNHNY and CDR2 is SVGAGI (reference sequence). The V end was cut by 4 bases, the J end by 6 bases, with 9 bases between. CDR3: CASSCVRDGYTF. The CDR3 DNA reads TGTGCCAGCAGTTGTGTCAGGGATGGCTACACCTTC.

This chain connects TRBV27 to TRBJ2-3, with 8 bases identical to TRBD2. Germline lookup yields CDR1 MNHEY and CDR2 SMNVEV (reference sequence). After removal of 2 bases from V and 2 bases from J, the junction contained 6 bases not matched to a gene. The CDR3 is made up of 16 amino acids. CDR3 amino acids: CASSLRLAGFTDTQYF. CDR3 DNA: TGTGCCAGCAGTTTACGGCTAGCGGGTTTCACAGATACGCAGTATTTT.

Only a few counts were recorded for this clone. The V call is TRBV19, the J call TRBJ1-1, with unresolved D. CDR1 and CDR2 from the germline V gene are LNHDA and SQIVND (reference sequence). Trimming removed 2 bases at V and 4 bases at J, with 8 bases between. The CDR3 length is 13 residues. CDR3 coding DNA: TGTGCCAGTAGTATACTGAACGGCACTGAAGCTTTCTTT. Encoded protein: CASSILNGTEAFF.

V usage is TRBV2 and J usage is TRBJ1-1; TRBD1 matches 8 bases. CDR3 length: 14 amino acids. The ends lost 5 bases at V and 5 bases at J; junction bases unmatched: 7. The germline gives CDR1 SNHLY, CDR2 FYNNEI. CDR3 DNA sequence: TGTGCCAGCAGTCCTCAGGGGGCGAGAACTGAAGCTTTCTTT. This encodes CASSPQGARTEAFF.

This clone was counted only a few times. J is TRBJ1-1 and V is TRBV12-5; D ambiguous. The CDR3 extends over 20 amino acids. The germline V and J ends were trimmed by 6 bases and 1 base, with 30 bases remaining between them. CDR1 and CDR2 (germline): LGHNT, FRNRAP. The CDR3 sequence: CASGLVSVAGFNLANTEAFF. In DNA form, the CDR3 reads TGTGCTAGTGGCCTTGTAAGCGTTGCGGGGTTTAATCTAGCGAACACTGAAGCTTTCTTT. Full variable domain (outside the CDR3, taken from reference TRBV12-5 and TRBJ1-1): DARVTQTPRHKVTEMGQEVTMRCQPILGHNTVFWYRQTMMQGLELLAYFRNRAPLDDSGMPKDRFSAEMPDATLATLKIQPSEPRDSAVYFCASGLVSVAGFNLANTEAFFGQGTRLTVV.